The rows below give T cell receptor beta chains drawn from one sample of a study of cytomegalovirus exposure and HLA in healthy donors. The data were produced by immunoSEQ multiplex PCR, yet TCRdb's version contains in-frame clones alone and is incomplete. The sample records 130,000 or so clones, about 79% being singletons. Source material: PBMCs. These TCRs come from a female donor in good health and CMV-seropositive. The CDR3 runs from the conserved cysteine through the conserved F or W. A D gene is named only where the DNA matches it firmly. Some rows mark clone size as missing; the rest say once, few, many or name a class of expanded clone.

clone size	D gene	J gene	V gene	CDR3 DNA	CDR3 protein
-	-	TRBJ2-1	TRBV5-4	TGTGCCAGCAGCTCACGCAGGGTGCTCTCCTACAATGAGCAGTTCTTC	CASSSRRVLSYNEQFF
few	-	TRBJ1-1	TRBV5-1	TGCGCCAGCAGCTTGGGGGGGGGCGGGTCCAACACTGAAGCTTTCTTT	CASSLGGGGSNTEAFF
-	TRBD1	TRBJ1-5	TRBV27	TGTGCCAGCAGTTTCGGGGACAGGGTCCTGAGAGGCAATCAGCCCCAGCATTTT	CASSFGDRVLRGNQPQHF
-	TRBD1	TRBJ2-3	TRBV28	TGTGCCAGCAGTTCCCGGACAGGGAGCACAGATACGCAGTATTTT	CASSSRTGSTDTQYF
-	-	TRBJ1-2	TRBV15	TGTGCCACCAGCAGAGATCTGACAGACTATGGCTACACCTTC	CATSRDLTDYGYTF
-	TRBD1	TRBJ1-4	TRBV7-7	TGTGCCAGCAGCTTAGGACAGGGAGGAGAAAAACTGTTTTTT	CASSLGQGGEKLFF
-	TRBD1	TRBJ1-6	TRBV7-3	TGTGCCAGCAGCTCCGGGACAGGGAATTCACCCCTCCACTTT	CASSSGTGNSPLHF
-	-	TRBJ1-5	TRBV19	TGTGCCAGTAGTATAGGAGCTCAGCCCCAGCATTTT	CASSIGAQPQHF
-	TRBD1	TRBJ2-7	TRBV14	TGTGCCAGCAGCCAAGATCTGGGACAGGTTGCGCAGTACTTC	CASSQDLGQVAQYF
-	-	TRBJ2-7	TRBV18	TGTGCCAGCTCACCACAGTTCGCTACGGAGCAGTACTTC	CASSPQFATEQYF
-	-	TRBJ1-3	TRBV10-3	TGTGCCATCAGTCTCGCTGGAAACACCATATATTTT	CAISLAGNTIYF
-	-	TRBJ2-5	TRBV7-2	TGTGCCAGCAGCTTGAGGGTCGTCGAGACCCAGTACTTC	CASSLRVVETQYF
-	-	TRBJ2-7	TRBV6-6	TGTGCCAGCAGTTACTCGACTGAAGAGCAGTACTTC	CASSYSTEEQYF
-	TRBD1	TRBJ2-3	TRBV9	TGTGCCAGCAACGGCGCCGGGACAGGGGTGGAAGATACGCAGTATTTT	CASNGAGTGVEDTQYF
-	-	TRBJ2-7	TRBV9	TGTGCCAGCAGCGTAGGGCGCGGGGTCTGGGACGAGCAGTACTTC	CASSVGRGVWDEQYF
-	-	TRBJ2-7	TRBV7-2	TGTGCCAGCAGAAGGGACTTACGCTACGAGCAGTACTTC	CASRRDLRYEQYF
-	-	TRBJ2-1	TRBV28	TGTGCCAGCAGTTTTCAGGTTTTGGAGCAGTTCTTC	CASSFQVLEQFF
-	TRBD1	TRBJ2-7	TRBV7-9	TGTGCCAGCAGCGGCGACAGGGACCCCTACGAGCAGTACTTC	CASSGDRDPYEQYF
-	-	TRBJ2-3	TRBV7-3	TGTGCCAGCAGCTGGGAGCGGGCAGATACGCAGTATTTT	CASSWERADTQYF
-	-	TRBJ1-1	TRBV4-2	TGTGCCAGCAGCCAAGAGAGGTCTATGAACACTGAAGCTTTCTTT	CASSQERSMNTEAFF
few	-	TRBJ1-1	TRBV21-1	TGTGCCAGCAGCAAAACAGGGGGCGAGGGGAACACTGAAGCTTTCTTT	CASSKTGGEGNTEAFF
-	-	TRBJ2-7	TRBV4-1	TGCGCCAGCAGCCAGGAGATCGGCGGAAACTACGAGCAGTACTTC	CASSQEIGGNYEQYF
-	-	TRBJ2-3	TRBV19	TGTGCCAGTAGACAGGGGACTACAGATACGCAGTATTTT	CASRQGTTDTQYF
-	TRBD2	TRBJ2-5	TRBV7-4	TGTGCCAGCAGCTTAACTCTAGCGGGAGTTTGGGTTATGGTAGAGACCCAGTACTTC	CASSLTLAGVWVMVETQYF
few	-	TRBJ2-1	TRBV19	TGTGCCAGTACCCGTAGCGCTGGCGGCAATGAGCAGTTCTTC	CASTRSAGGNEQFF
-	TRBD1	TRBJ2-7	TRBV7-6	TGTGCCAGCAGCCCCCGATCGACAGGGGCCTACGAGCAGTACTTC	CASSPRSTGAYEQYF
few	-	TRBJ2-3	TRBV7-2	TGTGCCAGCAGCTTAATGGGCGCAGATACGCAGTATTTT	CASSLMGADTQYF
-	-	TRBJ1-5	TRBV2	TGTGCCAGCAGTGCTACAGGGAATCAGCCCCAGCATTTT	CASSATGNQPQHF
-	-	TRBJ1-1	TRBV5-5	TGTGCCAGCAGCTTGAGGGCAGGGCTTACTGAAGCTTTCTTT	CASSLRAGLTEAFF
-	TRBD1	TRBJ2-1	TRBV27	TGTGCCAGCAGGCCGGGACAGGGGGCCTATGAGCAGTTCTTC	CASRPGQGAYEQFF
-	TRBD2	TRBJ2-3	TRBV10-2	TGCGCCAGCAGACCCGGGACTAGCGGTGGAGATACGCAGTATTTT	CASRPGTSGGDTQYF
-	-	TRBJ1-4	TRBV1	TGCACCAGCAGCCCAGGTTGTCGCGGGTGCCCCAATGAAAAACTGTTTTTT	CTSSPGCRGCPNEKLFF
few	TRBD2	TRBJ2-2	TRBV9	TGTGCCAGCAGCGGAACTAGCGGGAGGCGGCCCGGGGAGCTGTTTTTT	CASSGTSGRRPGELFF
-	-	TRBJ2-7	TRBV7-3	TGTGCCAGCAGCCCTGGGCCTCACTACGAGCAGTACTTC	CASSPGPHYEQYF
once	-	TRBJ2-7	TRBV30	TGTGCCTGGAGTCCGCCGTGGGGCGGGGCCTCCTACGAGCAGTACTTC	CAWSPPWGGASYEQYF
-	TRBD1	TRBJ2-2	TRBV10-3	TGTGCCATCAGTGAGACGGACAGGGGGCCCGGGGAGCTGTTTTTT	CAISETDRGPGELFF
-	TRBD1	TRBJ1-4	TRBV25-1	TGTGCCAGCAGTGAATTCACCAACAGAACAGGGGGGAATGAAAAACTGTTTTTT	CASSEFTNRTGGNEKLFF
-	-	TRBJ1-1	TRBV15	TGTGCCACCAGCAGAGTCTCAGGGTACACTGAAGCTTTCTTT	CATSRVSGYTEAFF